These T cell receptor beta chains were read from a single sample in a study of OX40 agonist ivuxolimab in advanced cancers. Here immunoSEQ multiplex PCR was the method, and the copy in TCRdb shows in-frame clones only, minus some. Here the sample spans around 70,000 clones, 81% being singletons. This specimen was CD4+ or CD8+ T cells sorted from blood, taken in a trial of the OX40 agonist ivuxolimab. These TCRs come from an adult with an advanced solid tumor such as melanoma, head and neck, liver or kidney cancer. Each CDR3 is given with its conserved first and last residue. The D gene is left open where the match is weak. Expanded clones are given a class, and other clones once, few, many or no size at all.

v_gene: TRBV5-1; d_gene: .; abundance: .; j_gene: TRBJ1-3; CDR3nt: TGCGCCAGCAGCCCCACAGGGACCTCTGGAAACACCATATATTTT; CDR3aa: CASSPTGTSGNTIYF
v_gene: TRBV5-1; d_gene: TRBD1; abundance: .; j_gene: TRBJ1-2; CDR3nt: TGCGCCAGCAGCTTACAGGGGGTGGACTATGGCTACACCTTC; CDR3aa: CASSLQGVDYGYTF
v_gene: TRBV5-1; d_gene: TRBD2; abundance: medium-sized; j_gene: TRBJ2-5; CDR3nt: TGCGCCAGCAGCTGGGGACTAGCGGGAGACGAGACCCAGTACTTC; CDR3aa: CASSWGLAGDETQYF
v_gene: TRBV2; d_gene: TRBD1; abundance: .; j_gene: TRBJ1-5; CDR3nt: TGTGCCAGCAGCCGACAGGGTGGGGGTCAGCCCCAGCATTTT; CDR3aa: CASSRQGGGQPQHF
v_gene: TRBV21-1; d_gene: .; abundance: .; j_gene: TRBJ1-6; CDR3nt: TGTGCCAGCAGCCGTCATTACGTGGGGAATTCACCCCTCCACGTGGGGAATTCACCCCTCCACTTT; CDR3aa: CASSRHYVGNSPLHVGNSPLHF
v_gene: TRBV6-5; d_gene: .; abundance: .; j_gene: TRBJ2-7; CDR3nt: TGTGCCAGCAGTTGGGGAGGGGGGCGCGAGCAGTACTTC; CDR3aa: CASSWGGGREQYF
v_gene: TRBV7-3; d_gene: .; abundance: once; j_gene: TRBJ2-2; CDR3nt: TGTGCCAGCAGCTTTGGGGGATCGAACACCGGGGAGCTGTTTTTT; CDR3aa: CASSFGGSNTGELFF
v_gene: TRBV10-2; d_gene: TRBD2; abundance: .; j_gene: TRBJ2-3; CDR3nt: TGCGCCAGCAACGGGTTTCTCGGGGGGAGCACAGATACGCAGTATTTT; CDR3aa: CASNGFLGGSTDTQYF
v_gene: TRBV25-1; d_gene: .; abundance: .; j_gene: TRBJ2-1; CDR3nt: TGTGCCAGCAGTGCACTGGGACTCCTCTCCTACAATGAGCAGTTCTTC; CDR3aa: CASSALGLLSYNEQFF
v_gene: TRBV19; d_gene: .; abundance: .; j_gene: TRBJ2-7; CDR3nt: TGTGCCACCCAACAGGGGGGGAGCTTCTACGAGCAGTACTTC; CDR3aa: CATQQGGSFYEQYF
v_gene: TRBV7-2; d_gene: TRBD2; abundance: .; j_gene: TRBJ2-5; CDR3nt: TGTGCCAGCAGCTTAGTAGCGGGCAACGAAGAGACCCAGTACTTC; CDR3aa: CASSLVAGNEETQYF
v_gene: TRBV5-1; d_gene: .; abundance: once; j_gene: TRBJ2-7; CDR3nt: TGCGCCAGCAGCATTGGACCTCAAGGGCCCTACGAGCAGTACTTC; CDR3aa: CASSIGPQGPYEQYF
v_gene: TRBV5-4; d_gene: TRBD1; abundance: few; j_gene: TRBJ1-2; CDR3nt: TGTGCCAGCAGCCAGGACAGGGTCGGCTACACCTTC; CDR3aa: CASSQDRVGYTF
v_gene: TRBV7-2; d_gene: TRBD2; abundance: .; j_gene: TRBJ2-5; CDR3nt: TGTGCCAGCAGCTTAGGGGGTAGCGGGAGCTGGGAGACCCAGTACTTC; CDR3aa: CASSLGGSGSWETQYF
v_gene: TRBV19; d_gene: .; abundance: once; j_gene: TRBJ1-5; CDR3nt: TGTGCCAGTAGTGGCAGCGAGGGGTTGAGACAGCCCCAGCATTTT; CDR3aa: CASSGSEGLRQPQHF
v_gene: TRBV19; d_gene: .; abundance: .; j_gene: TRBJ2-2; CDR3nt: TGTGCCAGTAGTATGGGGGGCGTAGACACCGGGGAGCTGTTTTTT; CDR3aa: CASSMGGVDTGELFF
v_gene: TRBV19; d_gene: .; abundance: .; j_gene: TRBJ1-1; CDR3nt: TGTGCCAGTAGAGACGGGGCACTGAGATACACTGAAGCTTTCTTT; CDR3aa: CASRDGALRYTEAFF
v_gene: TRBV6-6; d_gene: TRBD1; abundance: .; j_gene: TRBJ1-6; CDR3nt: TGTGCCAGCAGTTACTCGGGACAGATTAATTCACCCCTCCACTTT; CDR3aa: CASSYSGQINSPLHF
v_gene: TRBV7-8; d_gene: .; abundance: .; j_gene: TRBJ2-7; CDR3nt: TGTGCCAGCAGCTTAGAGGGGAGCTACGCCAACGAGCAGTACTTC; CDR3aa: CASSLEGSYANEQYF
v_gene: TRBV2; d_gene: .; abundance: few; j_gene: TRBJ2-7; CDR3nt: TGTGCCAGCAGGCAGGACGAGCAGTACTTC; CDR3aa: CASRQDEQYF
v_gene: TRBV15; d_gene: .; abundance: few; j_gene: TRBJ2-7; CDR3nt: TGTGCCACCAGCAGATCCGAACACCTCGAGCAGTACTTC; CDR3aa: CATSRSEHLEQYF
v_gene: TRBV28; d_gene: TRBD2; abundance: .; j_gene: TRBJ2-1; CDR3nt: TGTGCCAGCAGGTCTAGCGGGAGCTCCTACAATGAGCAGTTCTTC; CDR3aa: CASRSSGSSYNEQFF
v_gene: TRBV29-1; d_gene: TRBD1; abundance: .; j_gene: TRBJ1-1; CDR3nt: TGCAGCGTTGAAGCAGGGGGCCCTGAAGCTTTCTTT; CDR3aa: CSVEAGGPEAFF
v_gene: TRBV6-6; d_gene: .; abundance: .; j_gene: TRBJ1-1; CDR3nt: TGTGCCAGCAGTTACGGGAGCACTGAAGCTTTCTTT; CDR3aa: CASSYGSTEAFF
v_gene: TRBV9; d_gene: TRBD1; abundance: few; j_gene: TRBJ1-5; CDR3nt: TGTGCCAGCAGCGCGGGACAGATCAATCAGCCCCAGCATTTT; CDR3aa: CASSAGQINQPQHF
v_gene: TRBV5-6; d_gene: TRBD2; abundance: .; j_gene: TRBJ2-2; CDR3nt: TGTGCCAGCAGCTTGGTGGGACTAGCGGGAGGTACCGGGGAGCTGTTTTTT; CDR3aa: CASSLVGLAGGTGELFF
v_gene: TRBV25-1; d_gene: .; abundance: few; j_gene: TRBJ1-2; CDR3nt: TGTGCCAGCAGTGGACAGTACATAACAGCGACCCCGAACTATGGCTACACCTTC; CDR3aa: CASSGQYITATPNYGYTF
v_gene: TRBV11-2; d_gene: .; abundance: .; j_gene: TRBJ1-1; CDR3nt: TGTGCCAGCAGCTCTCTGGGCGCGGGTACTGAAGCTTTCTTT; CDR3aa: CASSSLGAGTEAFF
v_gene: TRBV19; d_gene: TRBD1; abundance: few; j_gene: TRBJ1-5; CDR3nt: TGTGCCAGTAGTCCGACGAGGGGGCAAGGTCAGCCCCAGCATTTT; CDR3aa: CASSPTRGQGQPQHF
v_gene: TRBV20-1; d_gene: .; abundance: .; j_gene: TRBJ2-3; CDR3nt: TGCAGTGCTAGTAAGGGGGATACGCAGTATTTT; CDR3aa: CSASKGDTQYF